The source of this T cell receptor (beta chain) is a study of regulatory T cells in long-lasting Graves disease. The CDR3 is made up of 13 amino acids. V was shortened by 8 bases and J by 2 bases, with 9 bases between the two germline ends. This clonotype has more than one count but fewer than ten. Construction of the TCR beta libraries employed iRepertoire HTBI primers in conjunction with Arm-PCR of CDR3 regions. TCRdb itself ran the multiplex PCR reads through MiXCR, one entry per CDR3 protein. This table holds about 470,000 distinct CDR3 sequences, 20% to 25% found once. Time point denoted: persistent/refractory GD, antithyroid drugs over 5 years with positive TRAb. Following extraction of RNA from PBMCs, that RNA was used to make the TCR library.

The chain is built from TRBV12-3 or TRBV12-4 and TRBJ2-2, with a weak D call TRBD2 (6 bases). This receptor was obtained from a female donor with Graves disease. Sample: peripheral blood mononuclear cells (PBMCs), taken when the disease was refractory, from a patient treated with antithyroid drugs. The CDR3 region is CASWTTNTGELFF. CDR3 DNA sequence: TGTGCCAGCTGGACTACAAACACCGGGGAGCTGTTTTTT.